The rows below give T cell receptor beta chains drawn from one sample of a study of OX40 agonist ivuxolimab in advanced cancers. The data were produced by immunoSEQ multiplex PCR, yet TCRdb's version contains in-frame clones alone and is incomplete. The sample contains 37,000 or so clones, 82% of which appear only once. The material was CD4+ or CD8+ T cells sorted from blood, obtained in a trial of the OX40 agonist ivuxolimab. These receptors were taken from an adult with an advanced solid tumor such as melanoma, head and neck, liver or kidney cancer. The conserved cysteine and the conserved F or W are not part of the CDR3 here.

>TRBJ2-5|TRBV30
AWSGQTRKTQY
>TRBJ1-2|TRBV5-4
ASSLEGYGYT
>TRBJ2-1|TRBV7-2
ASSLEGTSGVNEQF
>TRBJ1-4|TRBV7-2
ASRKGPNEKLF
>TRBJ1-5|TRBV7-9
ASSLQGGNQPQH
>TRBJ1-2|TRBV6-5
ASSIRVNYGYT
>TRBJ2-1|TRBV7-2
ASSLVITGGVYNEQF
>TRBJ2-2|TRBV7-2
ASSPRSKNTGELF
>TRBJ1-2|TRBV5-1
ASSFNRDRGGYT
>TRBJ1-5|TRBV5-6
ASSYSAGTPNQPQH
>TRBJ2-7|TRBV27
ASSLSRQHYEQY
>TRBJ1-2|TRBV7-2
ASRLGLGYGYT
>TRBJ1-2|TRBV5-1
ASSRTDNYGYT
>TRBJ2-3|TRBV11-3
ASSLRTSGGTDTQY
>TRBJ1-5|TRBV7-8
ASSLDPLGSQPQH
>TRBJ2-1|TRBV28
ASSLTPRPYTNEQF
>TRBJ1-5|TRBV19
ASRLRGDKPQH
>TRBJ1-2|TRBV6-1
ASSEADRDYGYT
>TRBJ1-5|TRBV18
ASSETGGNQLQH
>TRBJ1-1|TRBV7-9
ASSPLGQGTNTEAF
>TRBJ1-5|TRBV4-3
ASSQLTGDQPQH
>TRBJ1-3|TRBV11-2
ASSLILRNTIY
>TRBJ1-6|TRBV25-1
ASRERGRLDSPLH
>TRBJ1-2|TRBV18
ASSPDRANYGYT
>TRBJ2-1|TRBV4-1
ASSQDGGRGPYNEQF
>TRBJ2-2|TRBV5-5
ASSLVGSPNTGELF
>TRBJ2-3|TRBV4-3
ASSQSGTNTQY
>TRBJ2-1|TRBV5-1
ASSWAGGEQF
>TRBJ1-5|TRBV4-3
ASSQESGRPGQPQH
>TRBJ1-1|TRBV18
ASSLSSARNTEAF
>TRBJ1-3|TRBV7-9
ASSPQGTGGNTIY